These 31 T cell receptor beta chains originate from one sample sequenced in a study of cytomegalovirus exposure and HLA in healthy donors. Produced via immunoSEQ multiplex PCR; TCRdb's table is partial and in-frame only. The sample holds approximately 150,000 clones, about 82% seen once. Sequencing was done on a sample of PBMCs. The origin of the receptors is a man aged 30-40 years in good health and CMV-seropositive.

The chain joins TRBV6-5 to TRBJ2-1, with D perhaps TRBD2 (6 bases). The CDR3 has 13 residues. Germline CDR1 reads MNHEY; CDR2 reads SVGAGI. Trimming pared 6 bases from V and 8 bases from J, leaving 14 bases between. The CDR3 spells CASRQTSGYEQFF. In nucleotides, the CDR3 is TGTGCCAGCAGGCAGACTAGTGGGTATGAGCAGTTCTTC.

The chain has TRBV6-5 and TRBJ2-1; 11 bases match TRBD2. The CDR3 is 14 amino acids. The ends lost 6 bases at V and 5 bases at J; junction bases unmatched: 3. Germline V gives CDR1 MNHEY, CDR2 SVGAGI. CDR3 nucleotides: TGTGCCAGCAGATTAGCGGGGGGGAACAATGAGCAGTTCTTC. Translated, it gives CASRLAGGNNEQFF.

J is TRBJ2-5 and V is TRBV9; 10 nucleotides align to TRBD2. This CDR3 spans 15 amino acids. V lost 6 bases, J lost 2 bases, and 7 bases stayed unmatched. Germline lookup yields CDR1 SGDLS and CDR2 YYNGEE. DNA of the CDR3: TGTGCCAGCACCTATAGCGGGGGGTCTCAAGAGACCCAGTACTTC. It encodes CASTYSGGSQETQYF.

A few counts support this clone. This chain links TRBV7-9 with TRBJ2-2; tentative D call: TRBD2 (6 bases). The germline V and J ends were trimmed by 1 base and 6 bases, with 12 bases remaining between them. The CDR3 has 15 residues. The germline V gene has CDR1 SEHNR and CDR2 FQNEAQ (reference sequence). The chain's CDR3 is CASSLVSGVSGELFF. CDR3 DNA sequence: TGTGCCAGCAGCTTAGTGTCGGGGGTATCCGGGGAGCTGTTTTTT.

CDR3 in DNA: TGTGCCAGCAGCCTTACCGCGGGGGATCCCACCTACGAGCAGTACTTC. Amino acid sequence: CASSLTAGDPTYEQYF. The chain joins TRBV5-6 to TRBJ2-7; 7 positions match TRBD2. Germline CDR1 is SGHDT and CDR2 is YYEEEE. The CDR3 is made up of 16 amino acids. J lost 2 bases, V lost 4 bases, and 12 bases had no gene match.

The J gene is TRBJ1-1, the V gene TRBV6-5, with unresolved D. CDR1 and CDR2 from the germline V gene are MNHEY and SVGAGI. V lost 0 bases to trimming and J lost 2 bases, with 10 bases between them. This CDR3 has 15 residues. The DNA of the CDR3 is TGTGCCAGCAGTTACTCTGCGAAACCTAACACTGAAGCTTTCTTT. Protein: CASSYSAKPNTEAFF.

As DNA, the CDR3 is TGCGCCAGCACTCTTGGCCTCCTCCTTTCCAATGAAAAACTGTTTTTT. Protein sequence: CASTLGLLLSNEKLFF. The chain is built from TRBV23-1 and TRBJ1-4; D is unclear. TRBV23-1 is placed among ORFs of uncertain function. The CDR3 runs to 16 residues. V lost 7 bases, J lost 5 bases, and 20 bases lay in between.

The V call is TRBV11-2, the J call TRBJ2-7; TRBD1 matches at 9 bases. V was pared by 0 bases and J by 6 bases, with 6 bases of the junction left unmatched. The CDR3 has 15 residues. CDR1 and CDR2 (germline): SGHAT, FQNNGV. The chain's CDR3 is CASSLDTGQGSEQYF. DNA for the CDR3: TGTGCCAGCAGCTTAGATACGGGACAGGGAAGCGAGCAGTACTTC.

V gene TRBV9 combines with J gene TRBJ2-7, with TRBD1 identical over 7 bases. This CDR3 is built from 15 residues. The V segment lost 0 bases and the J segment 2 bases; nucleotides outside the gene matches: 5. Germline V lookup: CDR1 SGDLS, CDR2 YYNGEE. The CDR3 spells CASSVASGQAYEQYF. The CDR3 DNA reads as TGTGCCAGCAGCGTAGCTTCCGGACAGGCCTACGAGCAGTACTTC.

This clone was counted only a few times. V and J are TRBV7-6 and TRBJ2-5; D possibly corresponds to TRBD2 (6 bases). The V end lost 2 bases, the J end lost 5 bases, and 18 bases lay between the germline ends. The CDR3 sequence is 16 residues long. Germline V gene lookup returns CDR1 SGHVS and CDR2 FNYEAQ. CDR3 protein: CASSLSPASDMETQYF. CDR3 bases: TGTGCCAGCAGCTTATCTCCGGCTAGCGACATGGAGACCCAGTACTTC.

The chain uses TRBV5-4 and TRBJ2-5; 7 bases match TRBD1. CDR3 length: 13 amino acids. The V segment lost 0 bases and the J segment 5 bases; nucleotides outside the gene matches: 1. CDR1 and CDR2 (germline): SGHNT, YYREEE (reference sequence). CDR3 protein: CASSLETGETQYF. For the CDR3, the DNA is TGTGCCAGCAGCTTGGAGACAGGGGAGACCCAGTACTTC.

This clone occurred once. CDR3 sequence: CASSFVAGTRKDTQYF. For the CDR3, the DNA is TGTGCCAGCAGCTTTGTGGCCGGGACTAGGAAGGATACGCAGTATTTT. V and J are TRBV7-2 and TRBJ2-3; 8 nucleotides align to TRBD2. The CDR3 length is 16 residues. Germline V gene data show CDR1 as SGHTA and CDR2 as FQGNSA. Trimming cost V 3 bases and J 6 bases; bases outside gene matches: 11. Variable domain in full (rest from reference TRBV7-2 and TRBJ2-3): GAGVSQSPSNKVTEKGKDVELRCDPISGHTALYWYRQSLGQGLEFLIYFQGNSAPDKSGLPSDRFSAERTGGSVSTLTIQRTQQEDSAVYLCASSFVAGTRKDTQYFGPGTRLTVL.

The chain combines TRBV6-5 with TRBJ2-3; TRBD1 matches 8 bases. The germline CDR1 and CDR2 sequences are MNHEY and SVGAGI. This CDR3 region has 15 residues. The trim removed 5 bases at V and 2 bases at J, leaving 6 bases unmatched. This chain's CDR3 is CASSPRQGSTDTQYF. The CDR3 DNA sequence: TGTGCCAGCAGTCCGCGACAGGGGTCCACAGATACGCAGTATTTT.

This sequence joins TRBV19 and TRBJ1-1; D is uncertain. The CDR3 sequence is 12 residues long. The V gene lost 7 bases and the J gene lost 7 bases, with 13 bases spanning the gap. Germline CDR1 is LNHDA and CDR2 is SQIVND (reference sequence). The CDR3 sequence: CASISPSREAFF. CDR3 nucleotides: TGTGCCAGTATCTCCCCGTCCCGTGAAGCTTTCTTT.

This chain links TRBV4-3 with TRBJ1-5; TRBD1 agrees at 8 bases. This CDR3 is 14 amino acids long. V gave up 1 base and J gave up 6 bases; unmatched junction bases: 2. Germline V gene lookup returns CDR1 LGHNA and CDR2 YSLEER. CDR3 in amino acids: CASSQGQGTQPQHF. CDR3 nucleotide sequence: TGCGCCAGCAGCCAAGGACAGGGGACTCAGCCCCAGCATTTT.

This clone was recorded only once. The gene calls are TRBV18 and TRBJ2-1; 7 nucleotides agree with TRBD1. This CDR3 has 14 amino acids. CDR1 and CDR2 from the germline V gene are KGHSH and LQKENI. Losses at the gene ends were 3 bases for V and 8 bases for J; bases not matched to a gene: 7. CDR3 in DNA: TGTGCCAGCTCACCGGTGACAGGGAAAGATGAGCAGTTCTTC. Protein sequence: CASSPVTGKDEQFF.

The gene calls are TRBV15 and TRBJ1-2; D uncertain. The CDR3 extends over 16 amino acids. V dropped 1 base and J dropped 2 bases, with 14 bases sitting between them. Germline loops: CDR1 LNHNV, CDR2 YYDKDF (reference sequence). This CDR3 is CATSRGGTERNYGYTF. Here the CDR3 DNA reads TGTGCCACCAGCAGAGGTGGCACAGAACGGAACTATGGCTACACCTTC. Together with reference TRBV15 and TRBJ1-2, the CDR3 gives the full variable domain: DAMVIQNPRYQVTQFGKPVTLSCSQTLNHNVMYWYQQKSSQAPKLLFHYYDKDFNNEADTPDNFQSRRPNTSFCFLDIRSPGLGDTAMYLCATSRGGTERNYGYTFGSGTRLTVV.

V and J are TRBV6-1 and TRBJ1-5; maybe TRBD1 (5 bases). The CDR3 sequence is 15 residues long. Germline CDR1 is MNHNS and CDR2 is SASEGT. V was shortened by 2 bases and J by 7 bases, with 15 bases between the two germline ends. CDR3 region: CASSERWVRGQPQHF. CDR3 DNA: TGTGCCAGCAGTGAACGGTGGGTTCGGGGGCAGCCCCAGCATTTT.

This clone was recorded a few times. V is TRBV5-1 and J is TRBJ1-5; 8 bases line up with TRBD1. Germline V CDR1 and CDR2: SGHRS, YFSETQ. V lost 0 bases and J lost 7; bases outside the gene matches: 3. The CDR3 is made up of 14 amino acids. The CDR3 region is CASSLEQGEQPQHF. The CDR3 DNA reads TGCGCCAGCAGCTTGGAACAGGGGGAACAGCCCCAGCATTTT.

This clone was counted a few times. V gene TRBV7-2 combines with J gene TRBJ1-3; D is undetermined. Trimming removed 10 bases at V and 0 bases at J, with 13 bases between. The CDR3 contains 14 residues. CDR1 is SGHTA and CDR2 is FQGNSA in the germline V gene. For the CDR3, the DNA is TGTGCCACCTCCGGCGGGATCTCTGGAAACACCATATATTTT. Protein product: CATSGGISGNTIYF.

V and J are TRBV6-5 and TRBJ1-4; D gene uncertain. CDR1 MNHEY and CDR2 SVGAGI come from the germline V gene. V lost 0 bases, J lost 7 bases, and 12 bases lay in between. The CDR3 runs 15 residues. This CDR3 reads CASSYSSRLSEKLFF. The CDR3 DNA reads TGTGCCAGCAGTTACTCGAGCCGGTTGTCTGAAAAACTGTTTTTT.

The DNA for the CDR3 is TGTGCCAGCAGCCCCTCGCGGGGGATCGGAGAGACCCAGTACTTC. Its translation is CASSPSRGIGETQYF. This chain links TRBV9 with TRBJ2-5, with TRBD2 identical over 7 bases. There are 15 residues in the CDR3. Germline CDR1 and CDR2: SGDLS and YYNGEE. Trimming took 4 bases from V and 4 from J; bases not matched to a gene: 10.

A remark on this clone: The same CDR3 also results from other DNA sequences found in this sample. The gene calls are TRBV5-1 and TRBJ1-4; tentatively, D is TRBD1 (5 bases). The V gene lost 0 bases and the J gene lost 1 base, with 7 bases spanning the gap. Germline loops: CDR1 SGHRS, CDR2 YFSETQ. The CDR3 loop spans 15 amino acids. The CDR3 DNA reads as TGCGCCAGCAGCTTGGGTCAGGGAACTAATGAAAAACTGTTTTTT. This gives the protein CASSLGQGTNEKLFF.

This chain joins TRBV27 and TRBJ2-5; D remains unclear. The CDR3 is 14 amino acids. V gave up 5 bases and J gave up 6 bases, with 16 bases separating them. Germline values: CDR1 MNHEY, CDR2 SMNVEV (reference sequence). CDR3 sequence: CASSSGPQWQTQYF. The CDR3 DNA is TGTGCCAGCAGTAGTGGGCCCCAATGGCAGACCCAGTACTTC.

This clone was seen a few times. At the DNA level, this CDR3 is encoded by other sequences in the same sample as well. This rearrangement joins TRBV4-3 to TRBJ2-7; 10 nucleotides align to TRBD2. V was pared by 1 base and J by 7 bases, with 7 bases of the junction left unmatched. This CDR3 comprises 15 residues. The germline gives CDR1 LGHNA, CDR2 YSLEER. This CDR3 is CASSQGVAGGGEQYF. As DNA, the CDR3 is TGCGCCAGCAGCCAAGGGGTAGCGGGGGGTGGGGAGCAGTACTTC.

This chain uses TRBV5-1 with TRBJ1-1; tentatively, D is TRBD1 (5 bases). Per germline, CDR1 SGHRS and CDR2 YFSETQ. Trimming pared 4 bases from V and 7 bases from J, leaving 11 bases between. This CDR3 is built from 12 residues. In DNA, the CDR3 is TGCGCCAGCAGCAGGAGGGGAGGTGAAGCTTTCTTT. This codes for CASSRRGGEAFF.

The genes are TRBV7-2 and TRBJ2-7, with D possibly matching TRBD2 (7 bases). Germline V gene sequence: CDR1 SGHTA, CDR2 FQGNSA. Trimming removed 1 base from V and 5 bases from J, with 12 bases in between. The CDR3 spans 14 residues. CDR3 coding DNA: TGTGCCAGCAGCTTAGTTTGGGGGGGCGACGAGCAGTACTTC. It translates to CASSLVWGGDEQYF.

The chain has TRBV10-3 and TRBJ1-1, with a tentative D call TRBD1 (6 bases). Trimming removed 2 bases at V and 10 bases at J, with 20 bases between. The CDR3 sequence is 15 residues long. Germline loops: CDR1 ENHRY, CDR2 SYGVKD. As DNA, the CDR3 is TGTGCCATCAGTGAGGACGGAACAGGGAGAGTTGGAGCTTTCTTT. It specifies CAISEDGTGRVGAFF.

The CDR3 DNA reads TGCGCCAGCAGCCAGGGACAGGGTGTGATGTATGGCTACACCTTC. This translates into CASSQGQGVMYGYTF. The chain uses TRBV4-1 and TRBJ1-2; 9 bases map to TRBD1. V lost 3 bases and J lost 5; bases outside the gene matches: 7. The CDR3 has 15 amino acids. CDR1 and CDR2 from the germline V gene are MGHRA and YSYEKL.

In DNA form, the CDR3 reads TGTGCCAGCAGCTTAGATTTCGGGAGGTCTGAAGCTTTCTTT. Protein sequence: CASSLDFGRSEAFF. The chain uses TRBV11-2 and TRBJ1-1; D remains ambiguous. V lost 0 bases, J lost 6 bases, and 11 bases lay in between. CDR1 and CDR2 from the germline V gene are SGHAT and FQNNGV. This CDR3 contains 14 residues.

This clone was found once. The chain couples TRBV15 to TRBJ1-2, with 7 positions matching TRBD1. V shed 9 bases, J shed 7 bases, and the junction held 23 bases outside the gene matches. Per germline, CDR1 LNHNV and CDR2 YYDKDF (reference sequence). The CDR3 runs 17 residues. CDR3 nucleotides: TGTGCCACTTCCCCCGGGGCAGGGGGATGGGGAGTGGGTGGCTACACCTTC. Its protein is CATSPGAGGWGVGGYTF.